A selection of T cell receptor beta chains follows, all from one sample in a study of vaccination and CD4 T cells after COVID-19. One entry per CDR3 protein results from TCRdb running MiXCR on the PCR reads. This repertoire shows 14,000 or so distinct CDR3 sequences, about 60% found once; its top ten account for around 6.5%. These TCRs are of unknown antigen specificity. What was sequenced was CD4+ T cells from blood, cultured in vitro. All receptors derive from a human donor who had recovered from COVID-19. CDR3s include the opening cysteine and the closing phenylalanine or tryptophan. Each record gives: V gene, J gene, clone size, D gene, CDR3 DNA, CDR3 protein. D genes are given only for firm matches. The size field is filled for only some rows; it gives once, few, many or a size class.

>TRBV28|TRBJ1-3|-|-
TGTGCCAGCAAAGCCGGGACATCAGGAAACACCATATATTTT
CASKAGTSGNTIYF
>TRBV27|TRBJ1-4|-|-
TGTGCCAGCAGTTTACAGGGTATTGATGAAAAACTGTTTTTT
CASSLQGIDEKLFF
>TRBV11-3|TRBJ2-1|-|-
TGTGCCAGCAGCTTCGACAGCCTCAATGAGCAGTTCTTC
CASSFDSLNEQFF
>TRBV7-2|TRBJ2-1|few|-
TGTGCCAGCAGCTTAGGGGTCGGACTCACCTACAATGAGCAGTTCTTC
CASSLGVGLTYNEQFF
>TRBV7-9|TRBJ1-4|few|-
TGTGCCAGCAGCTTAGGAGCGTCACCCGGTAGGGAAAAACTGTTTTTT
CASSLGASPGREKLFF
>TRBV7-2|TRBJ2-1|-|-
TGTGCCAGCAGCTTAGGACGGAACAATGAGCAGTTCTTC
CASSLGRNNEQFF
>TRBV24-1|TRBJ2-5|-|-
TGTGCCACCAGTGACCCCAGTACGGGGTTGGTGGAGACCCAGTACTTC
CATSDPSTGLVETQYF
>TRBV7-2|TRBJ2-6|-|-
TGTGCCAGCAGCCTGCGACAGCCTGGGGCCAACGTCCTGACTTTC
CASSLRQPGANVLTF
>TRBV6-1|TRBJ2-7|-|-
TGTGCCAGCACCGGGAGCTCCTACGAGCAGTACTTC
CASTGSSYEQYF
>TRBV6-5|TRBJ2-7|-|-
TGTGCCAGCAGTTCAGGGAGATCCTACGAGCAGTACTTC
CASSSGRSYEQYF
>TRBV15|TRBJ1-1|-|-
TGTGCCACCAGCCCCTCCGGGTCCAAGGACACTGAAGCTTTCTTT
CATSPSGSKDTEAFF
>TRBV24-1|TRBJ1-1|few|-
TGTGCCACCAGTTCGCAACAGGGAACCGACGCTTTCTTT
CATSSQQGTDAFF
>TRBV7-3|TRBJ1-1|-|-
TGTGCCAGCAGCCACCCGGACGGGCACACTGAAGCTTTCTTT
CASSHPDGHTEAFF
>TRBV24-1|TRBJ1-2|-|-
TGTGCCACCAGTGATCGGGGGATTAACTATGGCTACACCTTC
CATSDRGINYGYTF
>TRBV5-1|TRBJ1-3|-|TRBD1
TGCGCCAGCAGCGGGAGGGACAGAGGAAACACCATATATTTT
CASSGRDRGNTIYF
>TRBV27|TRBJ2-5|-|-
TGTGCCAGCAGTTTACTCGGCGTGGAGAAAGAGACCCAGTACTTC
CASSLLGVEKETQYF
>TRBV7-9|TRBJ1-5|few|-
TGTGCCAGCAGCTTAGAACGGAGCAATCAGCCCCAGCATTTT
CASSLERSNQPQHF
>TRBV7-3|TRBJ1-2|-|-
TGTGCCAGCAGCTTAAGTTCACGGGGGGAAGAGGATGGCTACACCTTC
CASSLSSRGEEDGYTF
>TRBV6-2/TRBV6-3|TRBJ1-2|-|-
TGTGCCAGCAGCAATGGGCCGTCATATGGCTACACCTTC
CASSNGPSYGYTF
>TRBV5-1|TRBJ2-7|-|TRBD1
TGCGCCAGCAGCTTGGGTTGGGACAGGGCCGCCTACGAGCAGTACTTC
CASSLGWDRAAYEQYF
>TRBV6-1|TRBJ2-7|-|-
TGTGCCAGCGGGGCGGGAAGCTCCTACGAGCAGTACTTC
CASGAGSSYEQYF
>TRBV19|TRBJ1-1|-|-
TGTGCCAGTGTTCATGGAGGGGCTTTCTTT
CASVHGGAFF
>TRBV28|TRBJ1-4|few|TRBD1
TGTGCCAGCACAATTACGGGACAGGGGAATGAAAAACTGTTTTTT
CASTITGQGNEKLFF
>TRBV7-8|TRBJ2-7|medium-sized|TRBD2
TGTGCCAGCAGCTTAGGACTAGCGGGAGCCGAGCAGTACTTC
CASSLGLAGAEQYF
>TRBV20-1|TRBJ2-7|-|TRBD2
TGCAGTGTCGGACCGGGACTAGCGAACTCCTACGAGCAGTACTTC
CSVGPGLANSYEQYF
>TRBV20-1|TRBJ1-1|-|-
TGCAGTGCTAGCCCCCGGGCGGGCAGGATGTTTGGCACTGAAGCTTTCTTT
CSASPRAGRMFGTEAFF
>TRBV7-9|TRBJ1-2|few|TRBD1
TGTGCCAGCAGCTCTGGACAGGGAGGTTCGTATGGCTACACCTTC
CASSSGQGGSYGYTF
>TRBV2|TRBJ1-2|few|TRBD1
TGTGCCAGCAGCGGACAGGGCTATGGCTACACCTTC
CASSGQGYGYTF
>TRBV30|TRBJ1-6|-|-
TGTGCCTGGAGTTCTCAGAGTGGGGAGGACGGTTCACCCCTCCACTTT
CAWSSQSGEDGSPLHF